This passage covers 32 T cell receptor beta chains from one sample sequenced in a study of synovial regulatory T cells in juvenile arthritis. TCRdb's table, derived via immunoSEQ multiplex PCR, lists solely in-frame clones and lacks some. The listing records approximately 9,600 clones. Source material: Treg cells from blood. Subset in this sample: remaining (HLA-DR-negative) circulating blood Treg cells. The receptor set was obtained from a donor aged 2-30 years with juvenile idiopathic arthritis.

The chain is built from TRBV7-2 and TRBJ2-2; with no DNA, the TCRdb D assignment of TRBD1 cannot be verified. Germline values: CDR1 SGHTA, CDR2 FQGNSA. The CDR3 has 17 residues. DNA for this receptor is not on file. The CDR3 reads CASSLDGQAMNTGELFF. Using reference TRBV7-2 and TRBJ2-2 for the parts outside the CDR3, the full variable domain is GAGVSQSPSNKVTEKGKDVELRCDPISGHTALYWYRQSLGQGLEFLIYFQGNSAPDKSGLPSDRFSAERTGGSVSTLTIQRTQQEDSAVYLCASSLDGQAMNTGELFFGEGSRLTVL.

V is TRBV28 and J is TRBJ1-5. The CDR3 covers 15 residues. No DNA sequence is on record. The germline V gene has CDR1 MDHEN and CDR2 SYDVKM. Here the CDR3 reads CASSILEAVDHPQHF.

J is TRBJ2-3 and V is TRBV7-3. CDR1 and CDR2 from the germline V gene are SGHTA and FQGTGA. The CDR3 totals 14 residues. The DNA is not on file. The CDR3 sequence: CASSSGRSTDTQYF.

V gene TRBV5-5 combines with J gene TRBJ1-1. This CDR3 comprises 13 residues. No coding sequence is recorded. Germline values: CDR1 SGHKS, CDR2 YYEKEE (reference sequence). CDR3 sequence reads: CASSLGLFGEAFF. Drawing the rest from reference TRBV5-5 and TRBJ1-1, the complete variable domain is DAGVTQSPTHLIKTRGQQVTLRCSPISGHKSVSWYQQVLGQGPQFIFQYYEKEERGRGNFPDRFSARQFPNYSSELNVNALLLGDSALYLCASSLGLFGEAFFGQGTRLTVV.

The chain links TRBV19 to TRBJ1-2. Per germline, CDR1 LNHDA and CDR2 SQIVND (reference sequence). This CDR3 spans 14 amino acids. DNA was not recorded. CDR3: CASSAPGVLYGYTF. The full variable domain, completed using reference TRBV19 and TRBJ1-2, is DGGITQSPKYLFRKEGQNVTLSCEQNLNHDAMYWYRQDPGQGLRLIYYSQIVNDFQKGDIAEGYSVSREKKESFPLTVTSAQKNPTAFYLCASSAPGVLYGYTFGSGTRLTVV.

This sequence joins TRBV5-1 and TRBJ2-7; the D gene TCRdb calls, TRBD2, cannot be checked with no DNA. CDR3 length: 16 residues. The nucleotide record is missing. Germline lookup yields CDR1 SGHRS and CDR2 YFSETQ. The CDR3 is CASSPSTSGRANEQYF.

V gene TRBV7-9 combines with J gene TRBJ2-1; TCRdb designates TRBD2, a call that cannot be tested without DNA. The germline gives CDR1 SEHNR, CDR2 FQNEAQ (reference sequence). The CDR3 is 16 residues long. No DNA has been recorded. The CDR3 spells CASSLVGRGRGNEQFF.

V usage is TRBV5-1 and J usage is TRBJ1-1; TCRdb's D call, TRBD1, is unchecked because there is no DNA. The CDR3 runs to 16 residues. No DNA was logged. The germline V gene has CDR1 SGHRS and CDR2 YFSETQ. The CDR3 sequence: CASSYWTGAMNTEAFF.

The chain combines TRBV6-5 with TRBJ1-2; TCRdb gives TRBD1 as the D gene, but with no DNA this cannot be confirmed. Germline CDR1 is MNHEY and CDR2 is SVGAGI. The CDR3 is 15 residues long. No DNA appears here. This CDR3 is CASSTWGGRDYGYTF.

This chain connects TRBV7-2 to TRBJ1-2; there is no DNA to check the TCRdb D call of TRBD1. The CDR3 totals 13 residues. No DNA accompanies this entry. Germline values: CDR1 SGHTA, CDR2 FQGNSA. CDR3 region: CASSSDRGLPYTF.

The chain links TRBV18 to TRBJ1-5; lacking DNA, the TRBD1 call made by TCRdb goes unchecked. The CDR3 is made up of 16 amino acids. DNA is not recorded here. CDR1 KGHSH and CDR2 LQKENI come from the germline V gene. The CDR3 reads CASSPMAGGGNQPQHF.

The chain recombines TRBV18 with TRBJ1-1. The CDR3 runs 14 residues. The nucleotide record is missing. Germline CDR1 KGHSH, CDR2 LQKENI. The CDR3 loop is CASSNKQGGTEAFF.

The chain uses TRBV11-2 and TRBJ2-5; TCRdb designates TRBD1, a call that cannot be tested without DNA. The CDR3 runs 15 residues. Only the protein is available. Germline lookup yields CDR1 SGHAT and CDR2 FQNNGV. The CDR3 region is CASSLRQTGSETQYF.

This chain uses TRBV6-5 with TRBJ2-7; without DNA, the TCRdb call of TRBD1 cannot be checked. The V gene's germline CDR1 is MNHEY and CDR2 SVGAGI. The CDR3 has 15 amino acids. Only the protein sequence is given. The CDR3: CASRLDPTGTYEQYF.

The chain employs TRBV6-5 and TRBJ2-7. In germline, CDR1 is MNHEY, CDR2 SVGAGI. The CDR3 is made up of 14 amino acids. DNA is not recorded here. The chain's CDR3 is CASSYRRGNNEQYF.

CDR3 sequence: CAISDSGPPYNEQFF. The chain carries TRBV10-3 and TRBJ2-1. CDR1 ENHRY and CDR2 SYGVKD come from the germline V gene. CDR3 length equals 15 residues. The DNA sequence is not available.

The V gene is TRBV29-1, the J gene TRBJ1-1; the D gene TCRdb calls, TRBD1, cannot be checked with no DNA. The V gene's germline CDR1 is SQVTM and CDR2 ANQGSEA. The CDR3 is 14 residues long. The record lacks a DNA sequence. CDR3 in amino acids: CSVDDRRQGTEAFF.

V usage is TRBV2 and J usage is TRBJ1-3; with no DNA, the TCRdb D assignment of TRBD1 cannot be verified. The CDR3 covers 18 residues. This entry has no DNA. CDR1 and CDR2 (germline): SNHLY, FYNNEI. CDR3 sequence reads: CASSEPFNRVSSGNTIYF.

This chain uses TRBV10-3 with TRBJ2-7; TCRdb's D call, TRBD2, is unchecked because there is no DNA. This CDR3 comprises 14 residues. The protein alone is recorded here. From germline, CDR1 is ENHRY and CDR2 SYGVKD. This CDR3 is CAISELAATYEQYF.

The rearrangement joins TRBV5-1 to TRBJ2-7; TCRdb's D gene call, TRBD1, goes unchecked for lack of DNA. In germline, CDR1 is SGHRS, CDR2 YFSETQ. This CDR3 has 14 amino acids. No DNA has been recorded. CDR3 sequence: CASSLVQGAGEQYF. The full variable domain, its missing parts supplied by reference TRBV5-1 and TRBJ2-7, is KAGVTQTPRYLIKTRGQQVTLSCSPISGHRSVSWYQQTPGQGLQFLFEYFSETQRNKGNFPGRFSGRQFSNSRSEMNVSTLELGDSALYLCASSLVQGAGEQYFGPGTRLTVT.

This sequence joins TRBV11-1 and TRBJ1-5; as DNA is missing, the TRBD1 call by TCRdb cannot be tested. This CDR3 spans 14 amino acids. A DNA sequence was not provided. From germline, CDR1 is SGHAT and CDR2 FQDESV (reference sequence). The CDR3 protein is CASSLTGVFEPQHF.

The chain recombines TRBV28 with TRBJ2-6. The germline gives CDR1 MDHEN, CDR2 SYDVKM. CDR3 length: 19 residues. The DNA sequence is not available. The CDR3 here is CASSLGSPQGYSGANVLTF.

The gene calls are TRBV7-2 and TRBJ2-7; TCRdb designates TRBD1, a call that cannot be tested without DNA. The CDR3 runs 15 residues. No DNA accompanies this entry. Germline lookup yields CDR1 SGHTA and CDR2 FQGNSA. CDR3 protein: CASSPMLAGSYEQYF.

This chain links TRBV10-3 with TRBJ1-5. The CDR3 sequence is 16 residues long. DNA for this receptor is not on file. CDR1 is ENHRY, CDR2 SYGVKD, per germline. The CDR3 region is CAISDSRRILNQPQHF.

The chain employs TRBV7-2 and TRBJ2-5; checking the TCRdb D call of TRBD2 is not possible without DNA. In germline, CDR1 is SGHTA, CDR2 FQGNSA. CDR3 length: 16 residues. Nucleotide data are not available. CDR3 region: CASSRGLAGGGETQYF. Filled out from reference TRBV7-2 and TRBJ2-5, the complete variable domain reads GAGVSQSPSNKVTEKGKDVELRCDPISGHTALYWYRQSLGQGLEFLIYFQGNSAPDKSGLPSDRFSAERTGGSVSTLTIQRTQQEDSAVYLCASSRGLAGGGETQYFGPGTRLLVL.

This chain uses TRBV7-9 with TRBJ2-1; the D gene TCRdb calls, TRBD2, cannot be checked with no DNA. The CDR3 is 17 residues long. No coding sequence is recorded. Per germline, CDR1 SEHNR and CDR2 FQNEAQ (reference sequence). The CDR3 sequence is CASSLAPPAGVGDEQFF.

The CDR3 spells CASSLVGRAPQGAFF. The chain combines TRBV7-2 with TRBJ1-1; as DNA is missing, the TRBD1 call by TCRdb cannot be tested. This CDR3 region has 15 residues. No nucleotide data were recorded. Germline CDR1 is SGHTA and CDR2 is FQGNSA.

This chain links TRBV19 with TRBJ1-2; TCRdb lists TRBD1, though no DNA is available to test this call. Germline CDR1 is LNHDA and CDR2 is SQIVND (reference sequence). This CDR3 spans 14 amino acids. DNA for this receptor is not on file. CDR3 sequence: CASSILDRAYGYTF.

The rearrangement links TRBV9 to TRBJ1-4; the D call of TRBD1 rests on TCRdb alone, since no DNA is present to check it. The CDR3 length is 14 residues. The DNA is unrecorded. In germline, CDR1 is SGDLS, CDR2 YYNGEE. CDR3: CASSGGHLNEKLFF.

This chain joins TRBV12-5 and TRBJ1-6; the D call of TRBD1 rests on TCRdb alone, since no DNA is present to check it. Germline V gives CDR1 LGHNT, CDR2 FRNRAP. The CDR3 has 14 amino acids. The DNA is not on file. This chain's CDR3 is CASGTGTGGSPLHF.

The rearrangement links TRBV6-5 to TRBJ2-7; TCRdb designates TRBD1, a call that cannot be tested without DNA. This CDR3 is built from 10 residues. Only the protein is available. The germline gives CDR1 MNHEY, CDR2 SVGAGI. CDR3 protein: CASRSYEQYF.

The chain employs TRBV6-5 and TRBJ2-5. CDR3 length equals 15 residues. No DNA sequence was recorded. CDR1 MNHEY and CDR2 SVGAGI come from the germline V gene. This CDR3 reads CASSRLGVGLETQYF.